What follows are 18 T cell receptor beta chains derived from one specimen sequenced in a study of blood T cell repertoires in COVID-19. Assay: immunoSEQ multiplex PCR; the TCRdb copy retains only in-frame clones and omits some. The sample records about 340,000 clones, around nine tenths being singletons. Material: peripheral blood. The receptors derive from a woman in her 70s with COVID-19, enrolled during active disease.

The chain recombines TRBV19 with TRBJ2-7, with TRBD2 matching over 7 bases. CDR1 and CDR2 (germline): LNHDA, SQIVND (reference sequence). The CDR3 runs 15 residues. The V and J ends lost 3 bases and 3 bases, in that order; junction bases with no gene match: 8. DNA of the CDR3: TGTGCCAGTAGTATTCAGCCGGGGGGACGCTACGAGCAGTACTTC. It codes for CASSIQPGGRYEQYF.

The V and J genes are TRBV2 and TRBJ1-5; 7 bases line up with TRBD1. The length of the CDR3 is 15 residues. V lost 7 bases to trimming and J lost 2 bases; unmatched junction nucleotides: 8. Looked up from germline, CDR1 is SNHLY and CDR2 is FYNNEI. CDR3: CASKQGFKGNQPQHF. In nucleotides, the CDR3 is TGTGCCAGCAAACAGGGGTTTAAGGGCAATCAGCCCCAGCATTTT.

In the case of this clone: With a much larger clone just one base away, this may be a read error. The chain employs TRBV6-2 or TRBV6-3 and TRBJ1-5; 7 bases align to TRBD1. The CDR3 runs 13 residues. Per the germline V gene, CDR1 is MNHEY and CDR2 is SVGEGT. Trimming removed 6 bases from V and 4 bases from J; junction bases left unmatched: 3. The CDR3 sequence is CASSFRGNQPQHF. CDR3 in DNA: TGTGCCAGCAGCTTCAGGGGGAATCAGCCCCAGCATTTT.

This sequence joins TRBV7-3 and TRBJ1-1; D may be TRBD1 (6 bases). The V gene's germline CDR1 is SGHTA and CDR2 FQGTGA. V was cut by 2 bases and J by 2 bases, with 9 bases left in between. This CDR3 is built from 14 residues. The CDR3 loop is CASSLQGRNTEAFF. In nucleotides, the CDR3 is TGTGCCAGCAGCTTACAGGGGAGAAACACTGAAGCTTTCTTT.

CDR3 nucleotides: TGCGCCAGCAGCCAGGACAGGGGAAGATACGAGCAGTACTTC. The encoded protein is CASSQDRGRYEQYF. The rearrangement uses TRBV5-1 and TRBJ2-7; 9 bases are a match to TRBD1. With V trimmed by 4 bases and J by 4 bases, 6 bases remained unmatched. This CDR3 is 14 amino acids long. Germline values: CDR1 SGHRS, CDR2 YFSETQ. The full variable domain, rest sourced from reference TRBV5-1 and TRBJ2-7, is KAGVTQTPRYLIKTRGQQVTLSCSPISGHRSVSWYQQTPGQGLQFLFEYFSETQRNKGNFPGRFSGRQFSNSRSEMNVSTLELGDSALYLCASSQDRGRYEQYFGPGTRLTVT.

This clone was observed a single time. This sample includes further DNA sequences coding for the same CDR3. The V gene is TRBV6-5, the J gene TRBJ1-1; D is perhaps TRBD1 (5 bases). V lost 8 bases to trimming and J lost 1 base, with 8 bases between them. The CDR3 is 12 residues long. Germline CDR1 MNHEY, CDR2 SVGAGI. This chain's CDR3 is CASSRGNTEAFF. The CDR3 nucleotides read TGTGCCAGCTCTAGGGGGAACACTGAAGCTTTCTTT.

There are a few counts of this clone. The rearrangement joins TRBV9 to TRBJ1-1; D uncertain. CDR3 size: 13 residues. V was cut by 4 bases and J by 0 bases, with 7 bases left in between. Germline V gene data show CDR1 as SGDLS and CDR2 as YYNGEE. The CDR3 DNA follows: TGTGCCAGCAGCCTCCACATGAACACTGAAGCTTTCTTT. Its protein product is CASSLHMNTEAFF. Filled out from reference TRBV9 and TRBJ1-1, the complete variable domain reads DSGVTQTPKHLITATGQRVTLRCSPRSGDLSVYWYQQSLDQGLQFLIQYYNGEERAKGNILERFSAQQFPDLHSELNLSSLELGDSALYFCASSLHMNTEAFFGQGTRLTVV.

This rearrangement joins TRBV2 to TRBJ2-7; a possible D gene is TRBD1 (5 bases). Looked up from germline, CDR1 is SNHLY and CDR2 is FYNNEI. This CDR3 is built from 14 residues. Trimming stripped 5 bases from V and 2 bases from J, with 13 bases between. The CDR3 reads CASSIQGGAYEQYF. In nucleotides, the CDR3 is TGTGCCAGCAGTATTCAGGGTGGTGCCTACGAGCAGTACTTC.

The chain has TRBV11-3 and TRBJ2-2; D possibly corresponds to TRBD2 (5 bases). Looked up from germline, CDR1 is SGHNT and CDR2 is YENEEA. Trimming left V 3 bases short and J 5 bases short, with 7 bases between. CDR3 length: 13 amino acids. The CDR3 nucleotides are TGTGCCAGCAGCTTTCGGAGGACCGGGGAGCTGTTTTTT. Translation gives CASSFRRTGELFF.

The genes are TRBV2 and TRBJ1-5; D is undetermined. The CDR3 length is 17 residues. V was cut by 5 bases and J by 7 bases, with 24 bases left in between. From germline, CDR1 is SNHLY and CDR2 FYNNEI. The CDR3 DNA follows: TGTGCCAGCAGTCCCCCCAAGCGGGTGGTGGGTTTACAGCCCCAGCATTTT. It encodes CASSPPKRVVGLQPQHF. Using reference TRBV2 and TRBJ1-5 for the parts outside the CDR3, the full variable domain is EPEVTQTPSHQVTQMGQEVILRCVPISNHLYFYWYRQILGQKVEFLVSFYNNEISEKSEIFDDQFSVERPDGSNFTLKIRSTKLEDSAMYFCASSPPKRVVGLQPQHFGDGTRLSIL.

This sequence joins TRBV20-1 and TRBJ1-5; D is ambiguous. There are 12 residues in the CDR3. V was trimmed by 3 bases and J by 9 bases, leaving 12 bases between them. Germline CDR1 is DFQATT and CDR2 is SNEGSKA (reference sequence). The CDR3: CSASAPEGPQHF. CDR3 nucleotide sequence: TGCAGTGCTAGTGCCCCCGAGGGGCCCCAGCATTTT.

The chain is built from TRBV10-3 and TRBJ2-7; 7 nucleotides align to TRBD1. The CDR3 has 14 residues. Per the germline V gene, CDR1 is ENHRY and CDR2 is SYGVKD. V was pared by 10 bases and J by 0 bases, with 9 bases of the junction left unmatched. CDR3 sequence reads: CATLSGTASYEQYF. The CDR3 nucleotides read TGTGCCACACTCTCCGGGACAGCCTCCTACGAGCAGTACTTC.

In this sample, this clone turned up a few times. The J gene is TRBJ1-1, the V gene TRBV3-1 (or the pseudogene TRBV3-2); D ambiguous. V was cut by 0 bases and J by 2 bases, with 13 bases left in between. In germline, CDR1 is LGHDT, CDR2 YNNKEL (reference sequence). The CDR3 spans 16 residues. The CDR3 DNA sequence: TGTGCCAGCAGCCAAGATACACGGGAACTCAACACTGAAGCTTTCTTT. Translated, it gives CASSQDTRELNTEAFF.

This clone was counted between two and nine times. The chain employs TRBV19 and TRBJ2-1; 11 bases align to TRBD2. J was trimmed by 5 bases and V by 9 bases; bases with no gene match: 9. This CDR3 has 15 residues. The germline V gene has CDR1 LNHDA and CDR2 SQIVND (reference sequence). CDR3: CASHHMTSGDNEQFF. CDR3 sequence (DNA): TGTGCCAGCCACCACATGACTAGCGGGGACAATGAGCAGTTCTTC.

This clone was seen only a few times. This chain connects TRBV27 to TRBJ2-7; weak D call: TRBD2 (5 bases). Germline V gene sequence: CDR1 MNHEY, CDR2 SMNVEV (reference sequence). Trimming pared 5 bases from V and 6 bases from J, leaving 14 bases between. The CDR3 spans 13 residues. The CDR3 coding sequence is TGTGCCAGCAGTCCTCGGACTCCCGGCGAGCAGTACTTC. Protein sequence: CASSPRTPGEQYF.

The V gene is TRBV27, the J gene TRBJ2-5; D is perhaps TRBD1 (6 bases). The CDR3 has 15 amino acids. With 4 bases removed from V and 2 bases from J, the gap between germline ends came to 14 bases. Germline V lookup: CDR1 MNHEY, CDR2 SMNVEV (reference sequence). CDR3 DNA sequence: TGTGCCAGCAGTTCTCTCAGGGGCAATCAAGAGACCCAGTACTTC. This translates into CASSSLRGNQETQYF.

This chain uses TRBV5-1 with TRBJ1-2, with 9 nucleotides matching TRBD1. The CDR3 runs 15 residues. Germline-derived CDR1 and CDR2 are SGHRS and YFSETQ. With 2 bases clipped from V and 6 bases from J, the junction kept 8 bases outside the gene matches. CDR3 region: CASSFRGQGSDGYTF. CDR3 DNA sequence: TGCGCCAGCAGCTTCCGAGGACAGGGGTCTGATGGCTACACCTTC.

With regard to this clone: Other DNA sequences in the same sample also yield this CDR3. The CDR3 protein is CASSLGLAGGTGELFF. As DNA, the CDR3 is TGTGCCAGCAGCTTAGGACTAGCGGGGGGCACCGGGGAGCTGTTTTTT. The V call is TRBV7-2, the J call TRBJ2-2, with TRBD2 matching over 13 bases. CDR1 and CDR2 from the germline V gene are SGHTA and FQGNSA. V trimming: 1 base; J trimming: 4 bases; junction bases outside the gene matches: 0. This CDR3 has 16 amino acids.